This T cell receptor beta chain was identified in a study of blood T cell dynamics during melanoma immunotherapy. Only in-frame clones appear in the TCRdb table, and some are missing; sequencing was by immunoSEQ multiplex PCR. The table has over 9,000 clones, roughly 84% seen once. This clone has more than one count but fewer than ten. J lost 7 bases, V lost 4 bases, and 5 bases had no gene match. The length of the CDR3 is 14 residues. Per the germline V gene, CDR1 is SGHDT and CDR2 is YYEEEE. Time point meaning: week 3, after first cycle of checkpoint inhibitor. The input for sequencing was blood, taken from a patient treated with checkpoint blockade. J is TRBJ1-6 and V is TRBV5-6; TRBD1 matches 7 bases. The receptor was derived from a human donor with melanoma. CDR3 residues: CASSPGTANSPLHF. CDR3 nucleotides: TGTGCCAGCAGCCCAGGGACAGCCAATTCACCCCTCCACTTT.